These T cell receptor beta chains were read from a single sample in a study of cytomegalovirus exposure and HLA in healthy donors. The assay was immunoSEQ multiplex PCR, and TCRdb's table has in-frame clones only and misses some. The sample includes some 200,000 clones, about nine tenths of them seen just once. The sample was PBMCs. The receptor source for this set is a woman younger than 35 in good health and CMV-seronegative. Both conserved end residues are part of each CDR3. A D gene is named only where the DNA matches it firmly. The size of a clone is reported for some rows only, either as once, few or many, or as a class for expanded clones.

- TRBJ2-7 TRBV5-1 - 14 CASSFSGTTYEQYF TGCGCCAGCAGCTTCAGTGGGACAACTTACGAGCAGTACTTC
- TRBJ2-5 TRBV5-6 TRBD1 15 CASSRRTGGWETQYF TGTGCCAGCAGCCGGCGGACAGGGGGCTGGGAGACCCAGTACTTC
- TRBJ2-3 TRBV19 - 11 CASRAADTQYF TGTGCCAGTAGAGCTGCAGATACGCAGTATTTT
- TRBJ2-2 TRBV25-1 TRBD1 17 CASSEFKDRVNTGELFF TGTGCCAGCAGTGAATTCAAGGACAGGGTAAACACCGGGGAGCTGTTTTTT
- TRBJ2-2 TRBV7-3 - 16 CASTDDSGTNTGELFF TGTGCCAGCACCGATGATAGCGGAACGAACACCGGGGAGCTGTTTTTT
- TRBJ1-1 TRBV6-1 - 14 CASSKIGGPTEAFF TGTGCCAGCAGTAAAATCGGGGGACCCACTGAAGCTTTCTTT
- TRBJ2-5 TRBV4-1 - 13 CASRDGVRETQYF TGCGCCAGCAGGGACGGGGTACGAGAGACCCAGTACTTC
once TRBJ2-3 TRBV6-1 TRBD2 15 CATLPGGGRADTQYF TGTGCCACCCTTCCGGGAGGGGGTCGGGCAGATACGCAGTATTTT
- TRBJ1-4 TRBV11-2 - 14 CASSATRTNEKLFF TGTGCCAGCAGCGCCACAAGAACTAATGAAAAACTGTTTTTT
- TRBJ2-1 TRBV5-1 - 17 CASSLESGSSSYNEQFF TGCGCCAGCAGCTTGGAGTCGGGGTCCTCCTCCTACAATGAGCAGTTCTTC
- TRBJ1-2 TRBV5-1 - 14 CASSRQIPNYGYTF TGCGCCAGCTCCCGACAGATTCCTAACTATGGCTACACCTTC
- TRBJ2-5 TRBV7-8 TRBD1 17 CASSVDRGPVSLETQYF TGTGCCAGCAGCGTAGACAGGGGGCCGGTTTCGTTAGAGACCCAGTACTTC
- TRBJ2-7 TRBV5-4 - 11 CASSYNYEQYF TGTGCCAGCAGCTACAACTACGAGCAGTACTTC
- TRBJ2-7 TRBV5-1 - 14 CASSLDGQPYEQYF TGCGCCAGCAGCTTGGACGGACAGCCCTACGAGCAGTACTTC
- TRBJ2-3 TRBV14 TRBD1 19 CASARWPGTGMRSTDTQYF TGTGCCAGCGCGCGCTGGCCCGGGACAGGGATGAGGAGCACAGATACGCAGTATTTT
- TRBJ1-2 TRBV7-8 - 17 CASSSYGKGEVSYGYTF TGTGCCAGCAGCTCCTATGGCAAAGGGGAGGTTAGCTATGGCTACACCTTC
- TRBJ2-5 TRBV11-2 - 13 CASSLGAQETQYF TGTGCCAGCAGCTTGGGGGCCCAAGAGACCCAGTACTTC
- TRBJ1-1 TRBV5-1 TRBD1 14 CASRETGDISEAFF TGCGCCAGCAGGGAGACAGGGGACATTAGTGAAGCTTTCTTT
- TRBJ1-2 TRBV28 - 20 CASSLYRYGGLAEANYGYTF TGTGCCAGCAGTTTATATCGGTATGGGGGGTTGGCGGAAGCTAACTATGGCTACACCTTC
- TRBJ2-7 TRBV5-1 TRBD1 14 CASSLEAGGYEQYF TGCGCCAGCAGCTTGGAGGCAGGGGGCTACGAGCAGTACTTC
- TRBJ2-7 TRBV25-1 - 15 CASSEYVGAVYEQYF TGTGCCAGCAGTGAGTATGTGGGAGCGGTCTACGAGCAGTACTTC
- TRBJ1-1 TRBV5-6 TRBD1 16 CASSAWRTGGYTEAFF TGTGCCAGCAGCGCGTGGAGGACAGGGGGCTACACTGAAGCTTTCTTT
- TRBJ2-7 TRBV14 TRBD1 14 CASSQGTGPYEQYF TGTGCCAGCAGCCAAGGGACAGGGCCCTACGAGCAGTACTTC
- TRBJ2-1 TRBV18 TRBD2 17 CASSPNSGVGSYNEQFF TGTGCCAGCTCACCAAATAGCGGGGTGGGTTCCTACAATGAGCAGTTCTTC
once TRBJ1-5 TRBV2 - 14 CASSVLEGNQPQHF TGTGCCAGCAGTGTATTGGAGGGCAATCAGCCCCAGCATTTT
- TRBJ1-2 TRBV5-1 - 14 CASSLDRAWGGYTF TGCGCCAGCAGCTTGGACAGGGCCTGGGGTGGCTACACCTTC
- TRBJ2-3 TRBV5-1 - 15 CASSSMSRDTDTQYF TGCGCCAGCAGCTCAATGTCCCGGGACACAGATACGCAGTATTTT
- TRBJ2-1 TRBV13 - 16 CASSFLGPVHYNEQFF TGTGCCAGCAGCTTCCTTGGTCCGGTGCACTACAATGAGCAGTTCTTC
- TRBJ1-4 TRBV7-6 - 15 CASRPRTATNEKLFF TGTGCCAGCAGACCTCGGACAGCAACTAATGAAAAACTGTTTTTT
once TRBJ1-3 TRBV7-9 - 15 CASSLRGGPGNTIYF TGTGCCAGCAGCTTAAGGGGAGGACCTGGAAACACCATATATTTT
- TRBJ2-1 TRBV15 - 14 CAIARGTSYNEQFF TGTGCCATCGCTCGGGGTACCTCCTACAATGAGCAGTTCTTC
- TRBJ2-1 TRBV25-1 TRBD2 15 CASSEPGTSDNEQFF TGTGCCAGCAGTGAACCCGGGACTAGCGACAATGAGCAGTTCTTC
- TRBJ1-1 TRBV2 - 15 CASSGSPSGRTEAFF TGTGCCAGCAGTGGAAGTCCTTCAGGGCGCACTGAAGCTTTCTTT
- TRBJ1-2 TRBV6-5 - 11 CASVGLWGYTF TGTGCCAGCGTCGGGTTGTGGGGCTACACCTTC
- TRBJ1-3 TRBV28 - 15 CASSLGGGPGNTIYF TGTGCCAGCAGTTTAGGCGGGGGTCCAGGAAACACCATATATTTT
- TRBJ2-3 TRBV28 - 12 CASRLSTDTQYF TGTGCCAGCAGACTATCCACAGATACGCAGTATTTT
- TRBJ2-7 TRBV7-6 TRBD2 15 CASSKLAASPLEQYF TGTGCCAGCAGCAAACTAGCGGCGTCCCCCCTCGAGCAGTACTTC
- TRBJ1-5 TRBV28 TRBD1 15 CASTSGTGLIQPQHF TGTGCCAGCACCTCGGGGACAGGGCTGATTCAGCCCCAGCATTTT
- TRBJ2-1 TRBV28 - 11 CASSPRGEQFF TGTGCCAGCAGCCCCAGGGGAGAGCAGTTCTTC
- TRBJ1-2 TRBV4-1 TRBD1 13 CASSQTGAYGYTF TGCGCCAGCAGCCAGACAGGGGCCTATGGCTACACCTTC
- TRBJ1-2 TRBV6-5 - 13 CASSLGRAFGYTF TGTGCCAGCAGTTTGGGCAGGGCTTTTGGCTACACCTTC
few TRBJ1-1 TRBV19 - 12 CASRQQGWVAFF TGTGCCAGTAGGCAGCAGGGTTGGGTGGCTTTCTTT
once TRBJ1-3 TRBV6-5 - 15 CASIPLSGNGNTIYF TGTGCCAGCATTCCGCTTTCCGGGAATGGAAACACCATATATTTT